The 32 T cell receptor beta chains given below trace back to one sample, sequenced in a study of CD4 T cells in relation to SARS-CoV-2 and coronaviruses (dated by TCRdb to 2020 to 2023). Preparation of the library involved the immunoSEQ multiplex PCR assay. Held by TCRdb, this immuneACCESS table contains in-frame sequences only and omits some clones. Under half of the omission traces to an unresolved V gene where checked; the cause of the rest is unknown. Recorded for this sample are roughly 36,000 clones; 80% to 90% of them occurred a single time. The ten most abundant clones make up approximately 3% of the sample. Sequenced input: memory CD4+ T cells from PBMCs. What the cell subset or site label conveys for this sample: memory (non-naive) CD4+ T cells. These receptors all come from an adult with COVID-19.

CDR3 sequence (DNA): TGTGCCAGCTCACCGCCGGGACTAGCGGGGGGCTACGAGCAGTACTTC. Protein: CASSPPGLAGGYEQYF. V is TRBV18 and J is TRBJ2-7; 15 bases are a match to TRBD2. Germline loops: CDR1 KGHSH, CDR2 LQKENI. There are 16 residues in the CDR3. V dropped 3 bases and J dropped 3; count of bases not matched to a gene: 3.

Written as DNA, the CDR3 is TGTGCCAGCAGCCCGGCAAGGCAAGAGACCCAGTACTTC. Amino acid sequence: CASSPARQETQYF. V gene TRBV7-9 combines with J gene TRBJ2-5; D call uncertain. From germline, CDR1 is SEHNR and CDR2 FQNEAQ (reference sequence). The CDR3 contains 13 residues. The ends were cut back, 5 bases at V and 2 bases at J, with 9 bases in the middle.

This chain connects TRBV28 to TRBJ2-6, with D maybe TRBD2 (5 bases). In germline, CDR1 is MDHEN, CDR2 SYDVKM. CDR3 length equals 18 residues. With 5 bases removed from V and 0 bases from J, the gap between germline ends came to 17 bases. DNA for the CDR3: TGTGCCAGCAGTACTCCACGGGGTCTGGACTCTGGGGCCAACGTCCTGACTTTC. Encoded protein: CASSTPRGLDSGANVLTF.

The V gene is TRBV5-1, the J gene TRBJ2-1; TRBD2 agrees at 9 bases. The CDR3 is made up of 15 amino acids. CDR1 is SGHRS, CDR2 YFSETQ, per germline. Trimming cost V 3 bases and J 1 base; bases outside gene matches: 2. The CDR3 is CASSYLAGSYNEQFF. The CDR3 DNA sequence: TGCGCCAGCAGCTACCTAGCGGGATCCTACAATGAGCAGTTCTTC.

The chain joins TRBV5-1 to TRBJ2-5; either TRBD1 or TRBD2 may supply D (6 bases each). The CDR3 length is 15 residues. V was pared by 0 bases and J by 2 bases, with 11 bases between. CDR1 and CDR2 from the germline V gene are SGHRS and YFSETQ. CDR3 DNA: TGCGCCAGCAGCTTGGGGGGGGCGGGTCAAGAGACCCAGTACTTC. It codes for CASSLGGAGQETQYF.

The rearrangement links TRBV27 to TRBJ1-1; D is undetermined. The V gene lost 4 bases and the J gene lost 1 base, with 10 bases spanning the gap. Looked up from germline, CDR1 is MNHEY and CDR2 is SMNVEV (reference sequence). CDR3 length equals 14 residues. CDR3 nucleotide sequence: TGTGCCAGCAGTTCATATGCAGGGAACACTGAAGCTTTCTTT. Encoded protein: CASSSYAGNTEAFF.

V gene TRBV10-3 combines with J gene TRBJ2-3, with D unclear. The germline V and J ends were trimmed by 4 bases and 3 bases, with 8 bases remaining between them. Looked up from germline, CDR1 is ENHRY and CDR2 is SYGVKD. This CDR3 spans 13 amino acids. The chain's CDR3 is CAISGDTTDTQYF. Here the CDR3 DNA reads TGTGCCATCAGTGGAGACACAACAGATACGCAGTATTTT.

This clone was found once. The chain recombines TRBV7-8 with TRBJ1-4; no clear D gene. V dropped 5 bases and J dropped 8 bases, with 15 bases sitting between them. Germline V gene data show CDR1 as SGHVS and CDR2 as FQNEAQ. This CDR3 has 14 amino acids. The DNA of the CDR3 is TGTGCCAGCAGCCCCAGGTCAGGCAGAGAAAAACTGTTTTTT. Translation: CASSPRSGREKLFF.

The gene calls are TRBV6-5 and TRBJ2-2; no firm D call. The CDR3 totals 14 residues. Per germline, CDR1 MNHEY and CDR2 SVGAGI. The V and J ends lost 0 bases and 1 base respectively, with 3 bases between them. CDR3 region: CASSYSVNTGELFF. The CDR3 DNA is TGTGCCAGCAGTTACTCAGTGAACACCGGGGAGCTGTTTTTT.

The chain couples TRBV28 to TRBJ2-3; maybe TRBD2 (5 bases). Germline CDR1 and CDR2: MDHEN and SYDVKM. The ends were cut back, 1 base at V and 4 bases at J, with 15 bases in the middle. The CDR3 is 16 amino acids. CDR3 in DNA: TGTGCCAGCAGTTTATTGGGTGGGAGTGCTTCAGATACGCAGTATTTT. It yields the protein CASSLLGGSASDTQYF.

As to this clone: The sample has other DNA sequences that encode this CDR3 too. The chain joins TRBV5-1 to TRBJ2-3; 9 nucleotides match TRBD2. The CDR3 loop spans 14 amino acids. The V gene's germline CDR1 is SGHRS and CDR2 YFSETQ. J was trimmed by 2 bases and V by 7 bases; bases with no gene match: 5. The CDR3 nucleotides are TGCGCCAGCTCCCTAGCGGGACCCACAGATACGCAGTATTTT. It codes for CASSLAGPTDTQYF.

The chain combines TRBV7-2 with TRBJ2-3, with D perhaps matching TRBD1 or TRBD2 (5 bases each). CDR1 SGHTA and CDR2 FQGNSA come from the germline V gene. The V end lost 6 bases, the J end lost 3 bases, and 16 bases lay between the germline ends. The CDR3 length is 15 residues. CDR3 DNA: TGTGCCAGCAGGGCAGGGCTAGCAAGTACAGATACGCAGTATTTT. Translating gives CASRAGLASTDTQYF.

V and J are TRBV4-1 and TRBJ2-1, with 7 bases matching TRBD2. V was pared by 0 bases and J by 6 bases, with 8 bases of the junction left unmatched. This CDR3 spans 16 amino acids. The V gene's germline CDR1 is MGHRA and CDR2 YSYEKL. CDR3 amino acids: CASSQERAGVGNEQFF. The CDR3 nucleotides are TGCGCCAGCAGCCAAGAGAGGGCGGGAGTCGGCAATGAGCAGTTCTTC.

This sequence joins TRBV20-1 and TRBJ2-1; 7 bases fit TRBD2. Looked up from germline, CDR1 is DFQATT and CDR2 is SNEGSKA (reference sequence). This CDR3 comprises 14 residues. Trimming took 3 bases from V and 6 from J; bases not matched to a gene: 8. The CDR3 DNA is TGCAGTGCTAGTTCTGGGAGGGGATCCAATGAGCAGTTCTTC. Translated, it gives CSASSGRGSNEQFF.

The chain is built from TRBV4-2 and TRBJ2-7; tentatively, D is TRBD1 (5 bases). The germline gives CDR1 LGHNA, CDR2 YNFKEQ. Trimming shortened V by 1 base and J by 1 base, and 8 bases separated the two germline ends. The CDR3 runs 14 residues. The CDR3, as DNA: TGTGCCAGCAGCCAAGTAGGGGAATCCTACGAGCAGTACTTC. Translation gives CASSQVGESYEQYF.

This rearrangement joins TRBV19 to TRBJ1-2; 8 bases align to TRBD1. V gave up 6 bases and J gave up 0 bases; unmatched junction bases: 3. This CDR3 is built from 14 residues. From germline, CDR1 is LNHDA and CDR2 SQIVND (reference sequence). CDR3: CASRDRATNYGYTF. CDR3 nucleotide sequence: TGTGCCAGTAGGGACAGGGCGACTAACTATGGCTACACCTTC. The full variable domain, rest sourced from reference TRBV19 and TRBJ1-2, is DGGITQSPKYLFRKEGQNVTLSCEQNLNHDAMYWYRQDPGQGLRLIYYSQIVNDFQKGDIAEGYSVSREKKESFPLTVTSAQKNPTAFYLCASRDRATNYGYTFGSGTRLTVV.

The CDR3 DNA is TGTGCCAGCAGCCCGGGACAGGCTTACTACGAGCAGTACTTC. This gives the protein CASSPGQAYYEQYF. The chain combines TRBV6-5 with TRBJ2-7, with 8 bases that match TRBD1. The germline V gene encodes CDR1 MNHEY and CDR2 SVGAGI. The CDR3 length is 14 residues. The V segment lost 6 bases and the J segment 3 bases; nucleotides outside the gene matches: 7.

The rearrangement joins TRBV2 to TRBJ2-3, with D possibly TRBD1 on 6 matching bases. Looked up from germline, CDR1 is SNHLY and CDR2 is FYNNEI. Trimming removed 7 bases at V and 5 bases at J, with 19 bases between. The CDR3 has 15 residues. The CDR3 nucleotides are TGTGCCAGCATATTCAGTAGAGGGGGTGGAGATACGCAGTATTTT. This translates into CASIFSRGGGDTQYF.

This clone was seen once. This chain uses TRBV5-4 with TRBJ2-5, with D tentatively TRBD1 or TRBD2 (5 bases each). CDR3 length: 18 amino acids. Trimming removed 3 bases from V and 2 bases from J, with 23 bases in between. Germline CDR1 SGHNT, CDR2 YYREEE (reference sequence). The CDR3 region has the DNA TGTGCCAGCAGCTCGGGCGTGAGGGGCCGAGCCAGACAAGAGACCCAGTACTTC. As protein: CASSSGVRGRARQETQYF.

J is TRBJ2-2 and V is TRBV7-9; 9 positions match TRBD2. Unmatched junction bases numbered 16, after V lost 1 base and J lost 7 bases. Germline loops: CDR1 SEHNR, CDR2 FQNEAQ (reference sequence). The CDR3 consists of 19 residues. CDR3 sequence: CASSLGGPSAGGRSGELFF. DNA for the CDR3: TGTGCCAGCAGCTTAGGTGGCCCGTCAGCGGGAGGTCGGAGCGGGGAGCTGTTTTTT.

The CDR3 loop is CASSLAGQYQETQYF. CDR3 sequence (DNA): TGTGCCAGCAGCTTAGCAGGGCAGTACCAAGAGACCCAGTACTTC. The chain carries TRBV11-3 and TRBJ2-5, with D possibly TRBD1 on 5 matching bases. CDR1 is SGHNT and CDR2 is YENEEA in the germline V gene. The CDR3 length is 15 residues. The germline V and J ends were trimmed by 1 base and 0 bases, with 9 bases remaining between them.

CDR3 residues: CASSLRQDQETQYF. The CDR3 nucleotides are TGTGCCAGCAGCCTGAGACAGGACCAAGAGACCCAGTACTTC. This chain uses TRBV11-1 with TRBJ2-5, with D perhaps TRBD1 (6 bases). Germline-derived CDR1 and CDR2 are SGHAT and FQDESV (reference sequence). The CDR3 totals 14 residues. Between the trimmed V and J ends, which lost 5 bases and 0 bases, there was a span of 10 bases.

The chain joins TRBV7-8 to TRBJ2-5, with a weak D call TRBD2 (6 bases). CDR1 SGHVS and CDR2 FQNEAQ come from the germline V gene. This CDR3 has 13 residues. With 8 bases removed from V and 5 bases from J, the gap between germline ends came to 15 bases. The CDR3 loop reads CASARDWVETQYF. As DNA, the CDR3 is TGTGCCAGCGCGCGGGATTGGGTTGAGACCCAGTACTTC. The variable domain in full, with the rest retrieved from reference TRBV7-8 and TRBJ2-5, is GAGVSQSPRYKVAKRGQDVALRCDPISGHVSLFWYQQALGQGPEFLTYFQNEAQLDKSGLPSDRFFAERPEGSVSTLKIQRTQQEDSAVYLCASARDWVETQYFGPGTRLLVL.

The chain is built from TRBV5-8 and TRBJ2-7; D might be TRBD1 or TRBD2, each matching 5 bases. The CDR3 is 14 amino acids. The germline CDR1 and CDR2 sequences are SGHTS and YDEGEE. V was pared by 0 bases and J by 1 base, with 8 bases between. CDR3 region: CASSLVGGSYEQYF. DNA for the CDR3: TGTGCCAGCAGCTTGGTTGGGGGATCCTACGAGCAGTACTTC.

The chain links TRBV19 to TRBJ2-7; D may correspond to TRBD1 or TRBD2 (5 bases each). The V and J ends lost 6 bases and 5 bases respectively, with 20 bases between them. Germline V gene lookup returns CDR1 LNHDA and CDR2 SQIVND (reference sequence). The CDR3 consists of 15 residues. CDR3 region: CASSPRDGGAHEQYF. CDR3 coding DNA: TGTGCCAGTAGCCCCCGGGACGGAGGAGCCCACGAGCAGTACTTC.

This sequence joins TRBV7-9 and TRBJ1-3; D uncertain. V was clipped by 1 base and J by 0 bases, with 10 bases between them. The CDR3 runs 16 residues. Germline V gene lookup returns CDR1 SEHNR and CDR2 FQNEAQ (reference sequence). The CDR3 reads CASSLEVLYSGNTIYF. CDR3 DNA: TGTGCCAGCAGCTTAGAAGTTCTATACTCTGGAAACACCATATATTTT. Filled out from reference TRBV7-9 and TRBJ1-3, the complete variable domain reads DTGVSQNPRHKITKRGQNVTFRCDPISEHNRLYWYRQTLGQGPEFLTYFQNEAQLEKSRLLSDRFSAERPKGSFSTLEIQRTEQGDSAMYLCASSLEVLYSGNTIYFGEGSWLTVV.

A single count supports this clone. The chain links TRBV27 to TRBJ1-1; 9 nucleotides agree with TRBD1. The CDR3 has 15 residues. V was clipped by 5 bases and J by 4 bases; unmatched bases: 8. The V gene's germline CDR1 is MNHEY and CDR2 SMNVEV (reference sequence). CDR3 amino acids: CASSDFDRGGTEAFF. For the CDR3, the DNA is TGTGCCAGCAGTGACTTCGACAGGGGGGGCACTGAAGCTTTCTTT.

This clone showed up just a few times. CDR3 region: CASAPDRGRSPLHF. CDR3 nucleotides: TGTGCCAGCGCCCCGGACAGGGGCCGTTCACCCCTCCACTTT. V usage is TRBV19 and J usage is TRBJ1-6; 9 bases are a match to TRBD1. The junction had 9 bases not matched to a gene; V was cut back by 9 bases and J by 9 bases. CDR1 and CDR2 from the germline V gene are LNHDA and SQIVND (reference sequence). The CDR3 is 14 residues long.

The CDR3 DNA reads as TGTGCCAGTAGTCACGCAGCGATAACGACCGGGGAGCTGTTTTTT. The encoded protein is CASSHAAITTGELFF. The V and J genes are TRBV19 and TRBJ2-2; D gene unclear. The CDR3 length is 15 residues. The germline V gene has CDR1 LNHDA and CDR2 SQIVND (reference sequence). V was shortened by 5 bases and J by 5 bases, with 15 bases between the two germline ends.

V is TRBV21-1 and J is TRBJ2-6. TRBV21-1 is tagged as a pseudogene. There are 19 residues in the CDR3. CDR3 DNA sequence: TGTGCCAGCGGGAGACAGCCCTCCTACACGAGCTCTGGGGCCAACGTCCTGACTTTC. Amino acid sequence: CASGRQPSYTSSGANVLTF.

The rearrangement joins TRBV4-1 to TRBJ1-2; D is ambiguous. Trimming removed 0 bases at V and 2 bases at J, with 10 bases between. CDR3 length equals 15 residues. Germline V lookup: CDR1 MGHRA, CDR2 YSYEKL. The CDR3 protein is CASSQDQGLNYGYTF. CDR3 in DNA: TGCGCCAGCAGCCAAGATCAAGGGCTGAACTATGGCTACACCTTC.

This clone was seen just once. This chain links TRBV6-1 with TRBJ2-1; 9 bases fit TRBD2. The ends lost 3 bases at V and 3 bases at J; junction bases unmatched: 3. The CDR3 loop spans 15 amino acids. Per the germline V gene, CDR1 is MNHNS and CDR2 is SASEGT. In nucleotides, the CDR3 is TGTGCCAGCAGTGAGGGACTAGCTGGCTACAATGAGCAGTTCTTC. Amino acids: CASSEGLAGYNEQFF.